The source of this T cell receptor beta chain is a study of T-cell memory formation after mild COVID-19. TCRdb re-called the 5' RACE reads with MiXCR, one entry per CDR3 protein. Here the sample spans roughly 300,000 distinct CDR3 sequences, roughly an eighth being singletons. This clonotype was counted ten times or more. Germline V lookup: CDR1 SNHLY, CDR2 FYNNEI. The CDR3 runs 12 residues. With 4 bases removed from V and 4 bases from J, the gap between germline ends came to 6 bases. The clonotype comes from a man aged 18 to 35 who had mild COVID-19 (a few samples of this study predate the infection). Cell type and time point are not known. This chain connects TRBV2 to TRBJ2-3, with D hard to call. The specimen was PBMCs or a T cell subset sorted from them (not recorded which). CDR3 coding DNA: TGTGCCAGCAGTGGACCGTCAGATACGCAGTATTTT. As protein: CASSGPSDTQYF.